The 18 T cell receptor beta chains listed next were all sequenced from one sample in a study of T cell responses to AZD1222 COVID-19 vaccine (dated by TCRdb to the early 2020s). Preparation of the library involved the immunoSEQ multiplex PCR assay. What TCRdb holds here is the immuneACCESS table cut down to in-frame rearrangements. Part of the clones is not present; checked against another copy, under half of the missing clones reflect an unresolved V gene, and the others are unexplained. The table for this sample lists tens of thousands of clones; nearly 95% of them were counted only once. Clones ranked in the top ten supply more than 7% of the sample. Read against the paper, the sample's time point label means: baseline before first vaccination. The source was peripheral blood, collected on day 0 of AZD1222 vaccination. All receptors come from an adult in good health.

V gene TRBV29-1 combines with J gene TRBJ1-2; D remains unclear. Germline V gene data show CDR1 as SQVTM and CDR2 as ANQGSEA. CDR3 size: 11 residues. V was pared by 3 bases and J by 0 bases, with 2 bases between. CDR3 coding DNA: TGCAGCGTTGACCCTAACTATGGCTACACCTTC. Translated: CSVDPNYGYTF.

V and J are TRBV5-8 and TRBJ2-5; D is unresolved. Germline-derived CDR1 and CDR2 are SGHTS and YDEGEE. CDR3 length equals 14 residues. With 0 bases removed from V and 2 bases from J, the gap between germline ends came to 8 bases. CDR3 residues: CASSLGVLQETQYF. The CDR3 DNA reads as TGTGCCAGCAGCTTGGGGGTCCTGCAAGAGACCCAGTACTTC.

The J gene is TRBJ2-1, the V gene TRBV13, with 10 nucleotides matching TRBD2. J was trimmed by 5 bases and V by 8 bases; bases with no gene match: 6. Per germline, CDR1 PRHDT and CDR2 FYEKMQ (reference sequence). This CDR3 is 14 amino acids long. The CDR3 nucleotides are TGTGCCAGCCCAGGACTAGCGGAAAACAATGAGCAGTTCTTC. Its protein product is CASPGLAENNEQFF.

This chain connects TRBV5-1 to TRBJ1-1; D perhaps matches TRBD1 (6 bases). This CDR3 spans 14 amino acids. Trimming removed 1 base at V and 1 base at J, with 8 bases between. Germline V gene sequence: CDR1 SGHRS, CDR2 YFSETQ. The CDR3 coding sequence is TGCGCCAGCAGCTTGTCGGGGGCGAACACTGAAGCTTTCTTT. Translating gives CASSLSGANTEAFF.

In this sample, this clone turned up a few times. This chain links TRBV15 with TRBJ2-3; TRBD2 agrees at 15 bases. V shed 1 base and J 4 bases; nucleotides not matched to a gene: 0. This CDR3 is 16 amino acids long. Per the germline V gene, CDR1 is LNHNV and CDR2 is YYDKDF (reference sequence). The CDR3 bases are TGTGCCACCAGCAGAGGGACTAGCGGGGGGGCAGATACGCAGTATTTT. Translated: CATSRGTSGGADTQYF.

The V call is TRBV4-3, the J call TRBJ2-1; 8 bases are shared with TRBD2. Trimming removed 0 bases from V and 7 bases from J; junction bases left unmatched: 8. Germline-derived CDR1 and CDR2 are LGHNA and YSLEER. The CDR3 is made up of 16 amino acids. CDR3 protein: CASSQDGASGFNEQFF. The CDR3 nucleotides read TGCGCCAGCAGCCAAGATGGAGCTAGCGGGTTTAATGAGCAGTTCTTC.

This chain uses TRBV28 with TRBJ1-1; D gene unclear. The CDR3 covers 11 residues. The V and J ends lost 3 bases and 7 bases respectively, with 6 bases between them. Germline assignment: CDR1 MDHEN and CDR2 SYDVKM. CDR3: CASSFKGEAFF. CDR3 in DNA: TGTGCCAGCAGTTTTAAGGGTGAAGCTTTCTTT. Variable domain in full (rest from reference TRBV28 and TRBJ1-1): DVKVTQSSRYLVKRTGEKVFLECVQDMDHENMFWYRQDPGLGLRLIYFSYDVKMKEKGDIPEGYSVSREKKERFSLILESASTNQTSMYLCASSFKGEAFFGQGTRLTVV.

The rearrangement uses TRBV28 and TRBJ1-2; D ambiguous. V dropped 1 base and J dropped 8 bases, with 8 bases sitting between them. CDR3 length equals 12 residues. Germline V gene sequence: CDR1 MDHEN, CDR2 SYDVKM. CDR3 residues: CASSLSREGYTF. For the CDR3, the DNA is TGTGCCAGCAGTTTATCCCGGGAAGGCTACACCTTC.

This clone has only one observation. The chain is built from TRBV28 and TRBJ2-3; TRBD1 matches at 8 bases. The length of the CDR3 is 15 residues. V lost 8 bases, J lost 3 bases, and 10 bases stayed unmatched. Germline-derived CDR1 and CDR2 are MDHEN and SYDVKM. The CDR3 is CASAQGAIRTDTQYF. CDR3 nucleotides: TGTGCCAGCGCCCAGGGGGCGATAAGGACAGATACGCAGTATTTT.

The genes are TRBV7-2 and TRBJ2-2, with TRBD2 identical over 7 bases. Germline V lookup: CDR1 SGHTA, CDR2 FQGNSA. This CDR3 is built from 16 residues. Trimming at V came to 0 bases and at J to 2 bases, leaving 3 bases not matched to a gene. The CDR3 nucleotides read TGTGCCAGCAGCTTAGCGGGACTACCTAACACCGGGGAGCTGTTTTTT. Its protein is CASSLAGLPNTGELFF. Filled out from reference TRBV7-2 and TRBJ2-2, the complete variable domain reads GAGVSQSPSNKVTEKGKDVELRCDPISGHTALYWYRQSLGQGLEFLIYFQGNSAPDKSGLPSDRFSAERTGGSVSTLTIQRTQQEDSAVYLCASSLAGLPNTGELFFGEGSRLTVL.

The V and J genes are TRBV19 and TRBJ2-5; no definite D call. V lost 6 bases and J 7 bases, leaving 27 bases between the germline ends. The germline V gene encodes CDR1 LNHDA and CDR2 SQIVND (reference sequence). This CDR3 is built from 17 residues. The CDR3 nucleotides read TGTGCCAGTAGACCCAGTGTCGGCAGATTTACCAATGGGACCCAGTACTTC. Translating gives CASRPSVGRFTNGTQYF.

The chain has TRBV3-1 (or the pseudogene TRBV3-2) and TRBJ2-7; weak D call: TRBD1 (7 bases). CDR3 length: 14 residues. Trimming shortened V by 3 bases and J by 6 bases, and 15 bases separated the two germline ends. Germline CDR1 and CDR2: LGHDT and YNNKEL (reference sequence). CDR3: CASSHSEGQSEQYF. Here the CDR3 DNA reads TGTGCCAGCAGCCATTCGGAGGGACAGTCCGAGCAGTACTTC.

The chain has TRBV6-1 and TRBJ1-4, with D maybe TRBD1 (5 bases). V shed 3 bases and J shed 7 bases, with 12 bases lying between them. CDR1 MNHNS and CDR2 SASEGT come from the germline V gene. This CDR3 has 14 residues. CDR3: CASSERGRSEKLFF. As DNA, the CDR3 is TGTGCCAGCAGTGAGAGGGGCAGGAGTGAAAAACTGTTTTTT.

The chain combines TRBV7-8 with TRBJ1-3, with D maybe TRBD1 (5 bases). The V and J ends lost 3 bases and 1 base respectively, with 13 bases between them. Germline values: CDR1 SGHVS, CDR2 FQNEAQ. The CDR3 sequence is 16 residues long. This CDR3 is CASSFSNPGSGNTIYF. CDR3 nucleotides: TGTGCCAGCAGCTTCAGTAACCCAGGGTCTGGAAACACCATATATTTT. Together with reference TRBV7-8 and TRBJ1-3, the CDR3 gives the full variable domain: GAGVSQSPRYKVAKRGQDVALRCDPISGHVSLFWYQQALGQGPEFLTYFQNEAQLDKSGLPSDRFFAERPEGSVSTLKIQRTQQEDSAVYLCASSFSNPGSGNTIYFGEGSWLTVV.

The gene calls are TRBV5-1 and TRBJ1-2; D is unresolved. The CDR3 extends over 14 amino acids. Germline V gives CDR1 SGHRS, CDR2 YFSETQ. V lost 4 bases to trimming and J lost 5 bases, with 15 bases between them. The CDR3 DNA reads as TGCGCCAGCAGCCTCCTGGACCCTAGTTATGGCTACACCTTC. This sequence encodes CASSLLDPSYGYTF.

V usage is TRBV9 and J usage is TRBJ1-2, with D perhaps TRBD1 (5 bases). From germline, CDR1 is SGDLS and CDR2 YYNGEE. This CDR3 comprises 15 residues. The germline V and J ends were trimmed by 0 bases and 3 bases, with 12 bases remaining between them. CDR3 in amino acids: CASSVEEGPYYGYTF. The CDR3 DNA reads as TGTGCCAGCAGCGTAGAGGAGGGGCCGTACTATGGCTACACCTTC.

The chain couples TRBV11-2 to TRBJ1-4, with unresolved D. The V gene's germline CDR1 is SGHAT and CDR2 FQNNGV. V dropped 1 base and J dropped 8 bases, with 8 bases sitting between them. This CDR3 contains 13 residues. The CDR3 DNA sequence: TGTGCCAGCAGCTTAGGGACGGACGAAAAACTGTTTTTT. This codes for CASSLGTDEKLFF.

The genes are TRBV7-6 and TRBJ1-3; 8 bases line up with TRBD1. With 2 bases clipped from V and 0 bases from J, the junction kept 3 bases outside the gene matches. The CDR3 loop spans 16 amino acids. The germline V gene encodes CDR1 SGHVS and CDR2 FNYEAQ. The CDR3 DNA reads TGTGCCAGCAGCTTAAGGACAGGGAGCTCTGGAAACACCATATATTTT. The encoded protein is CASSLRTGSSGNTIYF.